Described below is a single T cell receptor beta chain sequence and its context. Its cognate antigen is unknown. Primers: 60 Vbeta forward and 13 Jbeta reverse. The data were produced by immunoSEQ multiplex PCR, yet TCRdb's version contains in-frame clones alone and is incomplete. The table has over 85,000 clones, 83% seen once. The data stem from a study of cytomegalovirus exposure and HLA in healthy donors. General study results and limits: Among donors in an Asian-associated ancestry cluster, a later analysis reportedly found fewer N-insertions than the roughly 610-donor mean.

The CDR3 consists of 18 residues. Per germline, CDR1 MGHRA and CDR2 YSYEKL. V lost 0 bases and J lost 6, with 24 bases in between. What was sequenced was PBMCs. V usage is TRBV4-1 and J usage is TRBJ2-7; a possible D gene is TRBD1 (6 bases). The TCR sequence derives from a man aged 35-49 years in good health and CMV-seronegative. DNA of the CDR3: TGCGCCAGCAGCCAAGAAGCACCCAATTTCGATTACAGGGCCGAGCAGTACTTC. This codes for CASSQEAPNFDYRAEQYF.